The sequence of this TCR beta chain was determined in a study of T cells in Graves' hyperthyroidism and ophthalmopathy. Background on the study: Specimen type is peripheral blood, collected at initial diagnosis prior to any treatment. Broader study findings: Blood also showed most of the thyroid clonotypes that were expanded above 0.001. Ophthalmopathy prediction by the model preceded onset by a median approximately 6.9 months.

A patient was excluded if there was uncontrolled infection, other autoimmune disease, pregnancy or lactation. It was RNA transcripts that yielded the amplified TCR beta CDR3 regions. The HTBI primer set was used in a first-round RT-PCR of the TCR CDR3. MiXCR, run by TCRdb on the multiplex PCR reads, gives a single entry per CDR3 protein. This repertoire shows 380,000 or so distinct CDR3 sequences, roughly 14% found once; its top ten account for around 21%. This clonotype was picked up many times. Its antigen is still unknown. The TCR comes from a man aged 25 to 40 with Graves' hyperthyroidism that later progressed to Graves' ophthalmopathy. Sequencing was done on a sample of blood.

Here the CDR3 DNA reads TGTGCCAGCAGTTTAAGCTGGGGGGAATACAATGAGCAGTTCTTC. It encodes CASSLSWGEYNEQFF. This sequence joins TRBV27 and TRBJ2-1; D is perhaps TRBD2 (6 bases). Trimming removed 2 bases at V and 4 bases at J, with 12 bases between. This CDR3 is built from 15 residues. The V gene's germline CDR1 is MNHEY and CDR2 SMNVEV (reference sequence).